This is a list of T cell receptor beta chains from one sample in a study of T cell responses to AZD1222 COVID-19 vaccine. The method was immunoSEQ multiplex PCR; TCRdb's version includes in-frame clones alone and lacks a portion of them. Of 85,000 to 130,000 clones listed, about 88% are singletons. Material: peripheral blood, obtained on day 0 of AZD1222 vaccination. All receptors derive from an adult in good health. Each CDR3 is given with its conserved first and last residue. D genes are given only for firm matches. Clone size appears in some rows only: once, few, many, or a class for an expanded clone.

CDR3 DNA: TGTGCCAGCAGCTTCCAAGGACAGGGGGAAGCTTTCTTT; CDR3 protein: CASSFQGQGEAFF; V gene: TRBV7-3; J gene: TRBJ1-1; D gene: TRBD1; clone size: -
CDR3 DNA: TGTGCCAGTAGTATAGCACAGCGGAACACTGAAGCTTTCTTT; CDR3 protein: CASSIAQRNTEAFF; V gene: TRBV19; J gene: TRBJ1-1; D gene: -; clone size: -
CDR3 DNA: TGTGCCAGCAGTCGGACTAGCGGGGATACCGGGGAGCTGTTTTTT; CDR3 protein: CASSRTSGDTGELFF; V gene: TRBV5-6; J gene: TRBJ2-2; D gene: TRBD2; clone size: -
CDR3 DNA: TGTGCCAGCAGTTCCGGGACAGGGACCTACAATGAGCAGTTCTTC; CDR3 protein: CASSSGTGTYNEQFF; V gene: TRBV7-7; J gene: TRBJ2-1; D gene: TRBD1; clone size: -
CDR3 DNA: TGTGCCAGCAGCGAAGAGCCGGTCAACTCGCAGTTCTTC; CDR3 protein: CASSEEPVNSQFF; V gene: TRBV6-1; J gene: TRBJ2-1; D gene: -; clone size: -
CDR3 DNA: TGTGCCAGCAGCCAAGACAGAAGCACAGATACGCAGTATTTT; CDR3 protein: CASSQDRSTDTQYF; V gene: TRBV7-3; J gene: TRBJ2-3; D gene: -; clone size: -
CDR3 DNA: TGTGCCAGCACCCCTGGGGGAAGGTCGGACCCAGGACGGCTCTATGGCTACACCTTC; CDR3 protein: CASTPGGRSDPGRLYGYTF; V gene: TRBV27; J gene: TRBJ1-2; D gene: -; clone size: once
CDR3 DNA: TGTGCCAGTCTCGGACTAGCCAAAAACATTCAGTACTTC; CDR3 protein: CASLGLAKNIQYF; V gene: TRBV2; J gene: TRBJ2-4; D gene: -; clone size: -
CDR3 DNA: TGTGCCAGCAGTACCTCAGGCGGGGGGGCCGGGTACGAGCAGTACTTC; CDR3 protein: CASSTSGGGAGYEQYF; V gene: TRBV2; J gene: TRBJ2-7; D gene: TRBD2; clone size: once
CDR3 DNA: TGTGCCAGAAGCCCCCCCGTGGCGCCGAGAGCCGAGCAGTACTTC; CDR3 protein: CARSPPVAPRAEQYF; V gene: TRBV5-3; J gene: TRBJ2-7; D gene: -; clone size: -
CDR3 DNA: TGTGCCAGCTCTCCCGGTTTCGGGGAGCTGTTTTTT; CDR3 protein: CASSPGFGELFF; V gene: TRBV18; J gene: TRBJ2-2; D gene: -; clone size: -
CDR3 DNA: TGCAGCGTTGTCGACCAGGGGCCACAGAACACTGAAGCTTTCTTT; CDR3 protein: CSVVDQGPQNTEAFF; V gene: TRBV29-1; J gene: TRBJ1-1; D gene: -; clone size: once
CDR3 DNA: TGTGCCAGCACCGCGGACGTGAACACTGAAGCTTTCTTT; CDR3 protein: CASTADVNTEAFF; V gene: TRBV12-3/TRBV12-4; J gene: TRBJ1-1; D gene: -; clone size: -
CDR3 DNA: TGTGCCACGAAAGCGGGGGGGCTATACAATGAGCAGTTCTTC; CDR3 protein: CATKAGGLYNEQFF; V gene: TRBV24-1; J gene: TRBJ2-1; D gene: TRBD2; clone size: -
CDR3 DNA: TGCGCCAGCAGCCAAGTTCTCCGGGACAGGGGGGGCTATGGCTACACCTTC; CDR3 protein: CASSQVLRDRGGYGYTF; V gene: TRBV4-1; J gene: TRBJ1-2; D gene: TRBD1; clone size: -
CDR3 DNA: TGTGCCAGCAGCTTCCGCGGGGGCATCGGTGAGCAGTTCTTC; CDR3 protein: CASSFRGGIGEQFF; V gene: TRBV13; J gene: TRBJ2-1; D gene: -; clone size: few
CDR3 DNA: TGCGCCAGCAGCTCGAAACTGACTAGCGGGGGCGTCCAAGAGACCCAGTACTTC; CDR3 protein: CASSSKLTSGGVQETQYF; V gene: TRBV5-1; J gene: TRBJ2-5; D gene: TRBD2; clone size: -
CDR3 DNA: TGTGCCAGCAGCCCCCAGGGGGCGAATGAAAAACTGTTTTTT; CDR3 protein: CASSPQGANEKLFF; V gene: TRBV7-9; J gene: TRBJ1-4; D gene: TRBD1; clone size: once
CDR3 DNA: TGTGCCAGCAGCCAAGAGGCCCGACTAGTGGGGGGAACGCAGTTCTTC; CDR3 protein: CASSQEARLVGGTQFF; V gene: TRBV3-1/TRBV3-2; J gene: TRBJ2-1; D gene: -; clone size: -
CDR3 DNA: TGTGCCAGCAGTACCCCACAGGCCCACAATGAGCAGTTCTTC; CDR3 protein: CASSTPQAHNEQFF; V gene: TRBV6-5; J gene: TRBJ2-1; D gene: -; clone size: -
CDR3 DNA: TGTGCCAGCAGTGAACGGCGGTCAGGGGGCTCCGGGGCCAACGTCCTGACTTTC; CDR3 protein: CASSERRSGGSGANVLTF; V gene: TRBV6-1; J gene: TRBJ2-6; D gene: TRBD1; clone size: -
CDR3 DNA: TGTGCCACCGCGGGACAGGACCAAGAGACCCAGTACTTC; CDR3 protein: CATAGQDQETQYF; V gene: TRBV10-3; J gene: TRBJ2-5; D gene: TRBD1; clone size: -
CDR3 DNA: TGTGCCAGCAGCCCGGAGGGGCACGGGGAGCTGTTTTTT; CDR3 protein: CASSPEGHGELFF; V gene: TRBV6-5; J gene: TRBJ2-2; D gene: -; clone size: -
CDR3 DNA: TGTGCCAGCGGGACAGTCTCTGGAAACACCATATATTTT; CDR3 protein: CASGTVSGNTIYF; V gene: TRBV7-2; J gene: TRBJ1-3; D gene: TRBD1; clone size: -
CDR3 DNA: TGCGCCAGCAGCGGTAGACCGCAGGGAAACACCATATATTTT; CDR3 protein: CASSGRPQGNTIYF; V gene: TRBV4-1; J gene: TRBJ1-3; D gene: -; clone size: -
CDR3 DNA: TGCGCCAGCAGCAAGGGGGGCGGTGGGAAAGATACGCAGTATTTT; CDR3 protein: CASSKGGGGKDTQYF; V gene: TRBV4-1; J gene: TRBJ2-3; D gene: -; clone size: -
CDR3 DNA: TGTGCCAGCAGCGCCTTCGGACTAGCAGATCAAGAGACCCAGTACTTC; CDR3 protein: CASSAFGLADQETQYF; V gene: TRBV7-2; J gene: TRBJ2-5; D gene: TRBD2; clone size: -
CDR3 DNA: TGCGCCAGCAGAGGACAGGGGGCCTACAATGAGCAGTTCTTC; CDR3 protein: CASRGQGAYNEQFF; V gene: TRBV5-1; J gene: TRBJ2-1; D gene: TRBD1; clone size: -
CDR3 DNA: TGTGCCAGCTCACTTCAGGGATCGAACACTGAAGCTTTCTTT; CDR3 protein: CASSLQGSNTEAFF; V gene: TRBV18; J gene: TRBJ1-1; D gene: -; clone size: -
CDR3 DNA: TGTGCCACGCTACGACAGGGGGAAAGGGATGGCTACACCTTC; CDR3 protein: CATLRQGERDGYTF; V gene: TRBV19; J gene: TRBJ1-2; D gene: TRBD1; clone size: -
CDR3 DNA: TGTGCCAGCAGCTTAATGGGACTGGCCTATGGCTACACCTTC; CDR3 protein: CASSLMGLAYGYTF; V gene: TRBV7-9; J gene: TRBJ1-2; D gene: -; clone size: -
CDR3 DNA: TGTGCCAGCGCTCCGGGACAGGGTTATTCACCCCTCCACTTT; CDR3 protein: CASAPGQGYSPLHF; V gene: TRBV27; J gene: TRBJ1-6; D gene: TRBD1; clone size: -
CDR3 DNA: TGTGCCAGCAGCTTAATGGGCCTCCAAGAGACCCAGTACTTC; CDR3 protein: CASSLMGLQETQYF; V gene: TRBV13; J gene: TRBJ2-5; D gene: -; clone size: -
CDR3 DNA: TGTGCCTGGAGTGTCGGTTCGAGCAGGCGTAATTCACCCCTCCACTTT; CDR3 protein: CAWSVGSSRRNSPLHF; V gene: TRBV30; J gene: TRBJ1-6; D gene: -; clone size: -
CDR3 DNA: TGTGCCAGCAGCCAAGTGGCAGGGTGGGGCTACACCTTC; CDR3 protein: CASSQVAGWGYTF; V gene: TRBV3-1/TRBV3-2; J gene: TRBJ1-2; D gene: -; clone size: -
CDR3 DNA: TGTGCCAGCAGCACCAACAGGCCCTCGGCGGACTATGGCTACACCTTC; CDR3 protein: CASSTNRPSADYGYTF; V gene: TRBV27; J gene: TRBJ1-2; D gene: -; clone size: -
CDR3 DNA: TGTGCCAGCAGTTACAGGCGGGACACTGAAGCTTTCTTT; CDR3 protein: CASSYRRDTEAFF; V gene: TRBV27; J gene: TRBJ1-1; D gene: -; clone size: -
CDR3 DNA: TGTGCCAGCAGCTTAGACCAGGTTCAGCCCCAGCATTTT; CDR3 protein: CASSLDQVQPQHF; V gene: TRBV11-2; J gene: TRBJ1-5; D gene: -; clone size: -
CDR3 DNA: TGTGCCAGCAGTTTATCGATTGGATCGACAGAGAAGCAGTTCTTC; CDR3 protein: CASSLSIGSTEKQFF; V gene: TRBV27; J gene: TRBJ2-1; D gene: -; clone size: -
CDR3 DNA: TGTGCCAGCAGCTTAGATGAGATTTATGGAAACACCATATATTTT; CDR3 protein: CASSLDEIYGNTIYF; V gene: TRBV7-6; J gene: TRBJ1-3; D gene: -; clone size: -
CDR3 DNA: TGTGCCAGCAGCCCAGGGGGCGAGGGTGAAAAACTGTTTTTT; CDR3 protein: CASSPGGEGEKLFF; V gene: TRBV7-6; J gene: TRBJ1-4; D gene: TRBD1; clone size: -
CDR3 DNA: TGTGCCAGCAGTGAAGCACCTGTGAGACTGGGGACGGAAAAACTGTTTTTT; CDR3 protein: CASSEAPVRLGTEKLFF; V gene: TRBV2; J gene: TRBJ1-4; D gene: -; clone size: -
CDR3 DNA: TGTGCCAGCAGTTACTCGAGGTCCAGGACAACCCTTGGCTACACCTTC; CDR3 protein: CASSYSRSRTTLGYTF; V gene: TRBV6-5; J gene: TRBJ1-2; D gene: -; clone size: -
CDR3 DNA: TGTGCCAGCAGCTTAGGAGGCGGGCAAAACATTCAGTACTTC; CDR3 protein: CASSLGGGQNIQYF; V gene: TRBV7-9; J gene: TRBJ2-4; D gene: -; clone size: -
CDR3 DNA: TGTGCCAGCTCACGGGACAGGGCAAGCGGGGTAGAAGCTTTCTTT; CDR3 protein: CASSRDRASGVEAFF; V gene: TRBV18; J gene: TRBJ1-1; D gene: TRBD1; clone size: -
CDR3 DNA: TGCGCCAGCAGCTCCGGACAGGTGAGTATCTACGAGCAGTACTTC; CDR3 protein: CASSSGQVSIYEQYF; V gene: TRBV5-1; J gene: TRBJ2-7; D gene: TRBD1; clone size: -
CDR3 DNA: TGTGCCAGCAGTGACTCTAGTGGGGGACTCTACGAGCAGTACTTC; CDR3 protein: CASSDSSGGLYEQYF; V gene: TRBV27; J gene: TRBJ2-7; D gene: -; clone size: -
CDR3 DNA: TGTGCCAGCAGTTTATCGTTCTCGGGCATGGGGAGGACCGGGGAGCTGTTTTTT; CDR3 protein: CASSLSFSGMGRTGELFF; V gene: TRBV27; J gene: TRBJ2-2; D gene: -; clone size: -
CDR3 DNA: TGTGCCAGCAGCCATAGTGGGGCGAGTTTCAATGAGCAGTTCTTC; CDR3 protein: CASSHSGASFNEQFF; V gene: TRBV13; J gene: TRBJ2-1; D gene: -; clone size: -
CDR3 DNA: TGCGCCAGCAGCCAAAGGGGGGCTATCCCAGATACGCAGTATTTT; CDR3 protein: CASSQRGAIPDTQYF; V gene: TRBV5-1; J gene: TRBJ2-3; D gene: -; clone size: -
CDR3 DNA: TGCGCCAGCAGCTCTGGACAGGGTTACGAGACCCAGTACTTC; CDR3 protein: CASSSGQGYETQYF; V gene: TRBV5-1; J gene: TRBJ2-5; D gene: TRBD1; clone size: -
CDR3 DNA: TGTGCCTCCGAAGCACTTGGGGAATATGGCTACACCTTC; CDR3 protein: CASEALGEYGYTF; V gene: TRBV19; J gene: TRBJ1-2; D gene: -; clone size: -
CDR3 DNA: TGTGCCAGCAGTTCCAGTTCGAGAAACGAGCAGTACTTC; CDR3 protein: CASSSSSRNEQYF; V gene: TRBV27; J gene: TRBJ2-7; D gene: -; clone size: -
CDR3 DNA: TGTGCCTGGAGTGCAACCCGCGTGTCCAGGACTAATGAAAAACTGTTTTTT; CDR3 protein: CAWSATRVSRTNEKLFF; V gene: TRBV30; J gene: TRBJ1-4; D gene: -; clone size: -
CDR3 DNA: TGCGCCAGCAGCCCCCGACGGACAGGGGATGGCACCGGGGAGCTGTTTTTT; CDR3 protein: CASSPRRTGDGTGELFF; V gene: TRBV4-1; J gene: TRBJ2-2; D gene: TRBD1; clone size: -
CDR3 DNA: TGTGCCAGCAGCTTGACACCGTACCAAGAGACCCAGTACTTC; CDR3 protein: CASSLTPYQETQYF; V gene: TRBV7-9; J gene: TRBJ2-5; D gene: -; clone size: -
CDR3 DNA: TGTGCCAGCAGCTTGAGATTCTCACCCCTCCACTTT; CDR3 protein: CASSLRFSPLHF; V gene: TRBV5-8; J gene: TRBJ1-6; D gene: -; clone size: -
CDR3 DNA: TGTGCCAGCAGCAAAAGGGAAGCCGGGGAGCTGTTTTTT; CDR3 protein: CASSKREAGELFF; V gene: TRBV21-1; J gene: TRBJ2-2; D gene: -; clone size: once
CDR3 DNA: TGTGCCACCGCGAGTACCGGGACCCCCTATGGCTACACCTTC; CDR3 protein: CATASTGTPYGYTF; V gene: TRBV24-1; J gene: TRBJ1-2; D gene: -; clone size: -
CDR3 DNA: TGTGCCAGCAGTGAAAAGGGCAGGGTGTCGGGCTACACCTTC; CDR3 protein: CASSEKGRVSGYTF; V gene: TRBV6-1; J gene: TRBJ1-2; D gene: -; clone size: -